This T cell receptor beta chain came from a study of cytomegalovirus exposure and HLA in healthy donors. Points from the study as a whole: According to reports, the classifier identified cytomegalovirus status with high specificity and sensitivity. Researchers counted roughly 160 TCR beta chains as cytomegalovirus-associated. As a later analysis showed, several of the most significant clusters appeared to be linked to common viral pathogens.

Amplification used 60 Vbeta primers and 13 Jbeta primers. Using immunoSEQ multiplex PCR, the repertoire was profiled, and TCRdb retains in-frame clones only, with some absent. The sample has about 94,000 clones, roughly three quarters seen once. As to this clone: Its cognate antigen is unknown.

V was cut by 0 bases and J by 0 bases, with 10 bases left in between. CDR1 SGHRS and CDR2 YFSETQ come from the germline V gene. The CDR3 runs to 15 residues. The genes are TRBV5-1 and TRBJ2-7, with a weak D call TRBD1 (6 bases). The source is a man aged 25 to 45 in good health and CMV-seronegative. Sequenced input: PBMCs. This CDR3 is CASSLVGGSSYEQYF. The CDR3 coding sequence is TGCGCCAGCAGCTTGGTAGGGGGAAGCTCCTACGAGCAGTACTTC.